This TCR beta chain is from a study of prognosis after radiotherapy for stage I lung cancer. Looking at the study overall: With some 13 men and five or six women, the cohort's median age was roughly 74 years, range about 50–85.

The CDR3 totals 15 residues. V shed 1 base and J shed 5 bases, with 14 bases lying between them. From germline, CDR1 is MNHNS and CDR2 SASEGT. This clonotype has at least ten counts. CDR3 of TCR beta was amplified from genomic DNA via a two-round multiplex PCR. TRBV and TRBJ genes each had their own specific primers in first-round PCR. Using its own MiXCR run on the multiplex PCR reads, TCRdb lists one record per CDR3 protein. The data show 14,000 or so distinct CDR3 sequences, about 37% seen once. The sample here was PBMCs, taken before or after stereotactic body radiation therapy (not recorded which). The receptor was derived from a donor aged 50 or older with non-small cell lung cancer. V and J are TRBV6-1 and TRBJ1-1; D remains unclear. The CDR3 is CASSEGPGMRTEAFF. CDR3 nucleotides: TGTGCCAGCAGTGAAGGACCGGGGATGAGGACTGAAGCTTTCTTT.